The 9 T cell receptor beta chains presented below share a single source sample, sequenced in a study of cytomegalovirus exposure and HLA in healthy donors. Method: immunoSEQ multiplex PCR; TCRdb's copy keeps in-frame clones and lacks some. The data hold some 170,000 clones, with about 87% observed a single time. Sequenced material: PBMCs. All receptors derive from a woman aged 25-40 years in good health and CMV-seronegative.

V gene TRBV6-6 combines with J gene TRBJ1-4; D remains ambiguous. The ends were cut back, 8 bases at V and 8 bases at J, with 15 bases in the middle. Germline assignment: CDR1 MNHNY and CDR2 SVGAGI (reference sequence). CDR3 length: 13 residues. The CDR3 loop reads CASCLPGSEKLFF. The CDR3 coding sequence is TGTGCCAGCTGCCTACCGGGGTCCGAAAAACTGTTTTTT.

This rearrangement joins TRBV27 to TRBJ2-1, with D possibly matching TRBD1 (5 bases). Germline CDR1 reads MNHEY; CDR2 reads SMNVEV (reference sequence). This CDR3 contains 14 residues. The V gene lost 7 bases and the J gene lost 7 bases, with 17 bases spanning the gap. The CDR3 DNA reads TGTGCCAGCACTCTCCTTCTGGCAGGGAATGAGCAGTTCTTC. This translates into CASTLLLAGNEQFF.

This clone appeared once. The CDR3 loop is CASSLEAIYNEQFF. The CDR3 bases are TGTGCCAGCAGCTTAGAGGCAATTTACAATGAGCAGTTCTTC. J is TRBJ2-1 and V is TRBV11-2; D unresolved. This CDR3 contains 14 residues. Germline CDR1 and CDR2: SGHAT and FQNNGV. V was cut by 0 bases and J by 4 bases, with 7 bases left in between.

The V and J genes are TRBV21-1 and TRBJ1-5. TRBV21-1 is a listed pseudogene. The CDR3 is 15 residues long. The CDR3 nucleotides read TGTGCCAGCAGCTCCCGGGGGGTCGGCAATCAGCCCCAGCATTTT. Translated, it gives CASSSRGVGNQPQHF.

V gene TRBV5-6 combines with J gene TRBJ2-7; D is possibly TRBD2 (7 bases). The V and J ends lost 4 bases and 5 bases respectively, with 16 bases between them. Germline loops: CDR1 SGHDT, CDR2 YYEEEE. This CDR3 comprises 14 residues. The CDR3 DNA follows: TGTGCCAGCAGCCCCTGGGGCGGGGGCGACGAGCAGTACTTC. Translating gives CASSPWGGGDEQYF.

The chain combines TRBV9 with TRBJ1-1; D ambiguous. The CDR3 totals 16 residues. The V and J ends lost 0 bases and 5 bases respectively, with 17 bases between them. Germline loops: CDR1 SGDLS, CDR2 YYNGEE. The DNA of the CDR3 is TGTGCCAGCAGCGTAGGACCGTCCTCGTGGGCTACTGAAGCTTTCTTT. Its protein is CASSVGPSSWATEAFF.

The CDR3 reads CATSRDFNSGANYGYTF. DNA for the CDR3: TGTGCCACCAGCAGAGATTTTAACAGCGGAGCTAACTATGGCTACACCTTC. The chain links TRBV15 to TRBJ1-2, with unresolved D. V dropped 0 bases and J dropped 0 bases, with 14 bases sitting between them. Germline lookup yields CDR1 LNHNV and CDR2 YYDKDF (reference sequence). The CDR3 consists of 17 residues.

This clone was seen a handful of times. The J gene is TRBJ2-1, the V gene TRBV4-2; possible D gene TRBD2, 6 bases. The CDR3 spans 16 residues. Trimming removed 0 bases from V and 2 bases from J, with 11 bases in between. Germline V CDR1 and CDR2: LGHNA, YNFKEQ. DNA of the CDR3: TGTGCCAGCAGCCAAGATCCGGGGGAACCCTACAATGAGCAGTTCTTC. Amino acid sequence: CASSQDPGEPYNEQFF.

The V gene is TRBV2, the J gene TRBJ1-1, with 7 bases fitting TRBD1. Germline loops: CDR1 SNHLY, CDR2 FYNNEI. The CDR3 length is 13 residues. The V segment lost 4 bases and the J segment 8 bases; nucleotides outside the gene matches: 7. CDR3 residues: CASSGEGGPEAFF. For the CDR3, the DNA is TGTGCCAGCAGTGGTGAAGGGGGCCCGGAAGCTTTCTTT.